Shown below are 26 T cell receptor beta chains from a single sample sequenced in a study of cytomegalovirus exposure and HLA in healthy donors. Amplification used 60 Vbeta primers and 13 Jbeta primers. The data were produced by immunoSEQ multiplex PCR, yet TCRdb's version contains in-frame clones alone and is incomplete. This sample's table has about 46,000 clones. Sequences were obtained from PBMCs. Every receptor here comes from a woman between 35 and 50 years old in good health and CMV-seronegative.

This chain joins TRBV18 and TRBJ2-5; a possible D gene is TRBD2 (6 bases). CDR1 KGHSH and CDR2 LQKENI come from the germline V gene. The CDR3 is 16 amino acids. Deletions cut 4 bases from V and 5 bases from J, with 20 bases between. CDR3 region: CASSRAGVRDGETQYF. The DNA of the CDR3 is TGTGCCAGCTCACGAGCGGGTGTCAGGGACGGGGAGACCCAGTACTTC. The entire variable domain, with the rest obtained from reference TRBV18 and TRBJ2-5, is as follows: NAGVMQNPRHLVRRRGQEARLRCSPMKGHSHVYWYRQLPEEGLKFMVYLQKENIIDESGMPKERFSAEFPKEGPSILRIQQVVRGDSAAYFCASSRAGVRDGETQYFGPGTRLLVL.

The chain links TRBV5-4 to TRBJ2-7; D is undetermined. The V gene lost 1 base and the J gene lost 2 bases, with 10 bases spanning the gap. This CDR3 is 14 amino acids long. Germline CDR1 is SGHNT and CDR2 is YYREEE (reference sequence). The CDR3 sequence is CASSLQMSAYEQYF. For the CDR3, the DNA is TGTGCCAGCAGCTTGCAGATGAGCGCCTACGAGCAGTACTTC. The whole variable domain, filled in from reference TRBV5-4 and TRBJ2-7, reads ETGVTQSPTHLIKTRGQQVTLRCSSQSGHNTVSWYQQALGQGPQFIFQYYREEENGRGNFPPRFSGLQFPNYSSELNVNALELDDSALYLCASSLQMSAYEQYFGPGTRLTVT.

The DNA of the CDR3 is TGTGCCAGCAGCTTCGGGACTACCAACAATGAGCAGTTCTTC. This gives the protein CASSFGTTNNEQFF. This sequence joins TRBV7-3 and TRBJ2-1; 7 bases fit TRBD2. V lost 3 bases, J lost 5 bases, and 4 bases stayed unmatched. The germline CDR1 and CDR2 sequences are SGHTA and FQGTGA. The CDR3 runs 14 residues.

V and J are TRBV15 and TRBJ1-5, with D unresolved. The length of the CDR3 is 14 residues. The V gene's germline CDR1 is LNHNV and CDR2 YYDKDF (reference sequence). Deletions cut 0 bases from V and 1 base from J, with 4 bases between. The CDR3 here is CATSREESNQPQHF. CDR3 in DNA: TGTGCCACCAGCAGAGAGGAGAGCAATCAGCCCCAGCATTTT.

This chain uses TRBV29-1 with TRBJ2-7; a weak D match, TRBD2 (7 bases). CDR1 is SQVTM and CDR2 is ANQGSEA in the germline V gene. This CDR3 region has 15 residues. Trimming cost V 1 base and J 2 bases, with 15 bases left between them. CDR3 residues: CSVEGRGGPPYEQYF. CDR3 nucleotides: TGCAGCGTTGAAGGGAGGGGGGGGCCCCCCTACGAGCAGTACTTC.

The DNA for the CDR3 is TGCGCCAGCAGCCAAGCGTCCGGGACAGGGGGGTACGAGCAGTACTTC. Amino acids: CASSQASGTGGYEQYF. This chain joins TRBV4-1 and TRBJ2-7; 11 bases line up with TRBD1. The CDR3 contains 16 residues. CDR1 is MGHRA and CDR2 is YSYEKL in the germline V gene. Trimming took 1 base from V and 4 from J; bases not matched to a gene: 6.

The rearrangement uses TRBV10-3 and TRBJ2-6; 7 nucleotides match TRBD2. The CDR3 extends over 17 amino acids. The V segment lost 8 bases and the J segment 0 bases; nucleotides outside the gene matches: 10. Germline V lookup: CDR1 ENHRY, CDR2 SYGVKD. Here the CDR3 DNA reads TGTGCCATCGGAGCGGGAATCCTTAGCTCTGGGGCCAACGTCCTGACTTTC. It translates to CAIGAGILSSGANVLTF.

CDR3 DNA: TGTGCCAGCGCGGGCCCCACCTCCTCAGATACGCAGTATTTT. Translating it yields CASAGPTSSDTQYF. V usage is TRBV7-3 and J usage is TRBJ2-3, with D perhaps matching TRBD2 (5 bases). The CDR3 is 14 residues long. Germline loops: CDR1 SGHTA, CDR2 FQGTGA. Trimming shortened V by 8 bases and J by 4 bases, and 16 bases separated the two germline ends.

This chain links TRBV7-3 with TRBJ2-1, with D maybe TRBD2 (5 bases). CDR1 is SGHTA and CDR2 is FQGTGA in the germline V gene. There are 13 residues in the CDR3. Trimming stripped 5 bases from V and 5 bases from J, with 10 bases between. DNA for the CDR3: TGTGCCAGCAGCGACGCGGGCGACAATGAGCAGTTCTTC. Its translation is CASSDAGDNEQFF.

DNA of the CDR3: TGTGCCAGCAAATCTGTTGGGGGCGGGAGGCTGAATGAGCAGTTCTTC. It is translated as CASKSVGGGRLNEQFF. The rearrangement uses TRBV7-2 and TRBJ2-1; 8 bases map to TRBD2. The CDR3 sequence is 16 residues long. Germline trimming cut 7 bases from V and 7 bases from J; bases unmatched to any gene: 15. Per germline, CDR1 SGHTA and CDR2 FQGNSA.

V is TRBV6-5 and J is TRBJ2-7; D might be TRBD2 (5 bases). Deletions cut 1 base from V and 0 bases from J, with 7 bases between. CDR3 length: 14 residues. Per the germline V gene, CDR1 is MNHEY and CDR2 is SVGAGI. The DNA of the CDR3 is TGTGCCAGCAGTTACTATGGGAGCTCCTACGAGCAGTACTTC. Translation gives CASSYYGSSYEQYF.

This chain connects TRBV19 to TRBJ1-1; D is unclear. Germline V lookup: CDR1 LNHDA, CDR2 SQIVND (reference sequence). There are 13 residues in the CDR3. Trimming left V 5 bases short and J 2 bases short, with 9 bases between. The CDR3 region has the DNA TGTGCCAGTAGTCGGGTTCTTAACACTGAAGCTTTCTTT. It codes for CASSRVLNTEAFF.

V is TRBV28 and J is TRBJ2-1; 9 nucleotides match TRBD2. This CDR3 spans 15 amino acids. J was trimmed by 8 bases and V by 6 bases; bases with no gene match: 11. In germline, CDR1 is MDHEN, CDR2 SYDVKM. CDR3 nucleotides: TGTGCCAGCAGCCGTACGGGACTAGCAGTCTATGAGCAGTTCTTC. Its protein product is CASSRTGLAVYEQFF.

V gene TRBV28 combines with J gene TRBJ2-1, with TRBD1 matching over 10 bases. This CDR3 region has 15 residues. The germline V gene has CDR1 MDHEN and CDR2 SYDVKM. The V and J ends lost 6 bases and 5 bases, in that order; junction bases with no gene match: 7. The DNA for the CDR3 is TGTGCCAGCAGCAGACAGGGGGCCACCGACAATGAGCAGTTCTTC. It encodes CASSRQGATDNEQFF. The entire variable domain, with the rest obtained from reference TRBV28 and TRBJ2-1, is as follows: DVKVTQSSRYLVKRTGEKVFLECVQDMDHENMFWYRQDPGLGLRLIYFSYDVKMKEKGDIPEGYSVSREKKERFSLILESASTNQTSMYLCASSRQGATDNEQFFGPGTRLTVL.

The genes are TRBV4-2 and TRBJ1-5; D remains unclear. Germline CDR1 reads LGHNA; CDR2 reads YNFKEQ. CDR3 length: 14 residues. Between the trimmed V and J ends, which lost 4 bases and 3 bases, there was a span of 10 bases. CDR3 residues: CASSLESHNQPQHF. The CDR3 region has the DNA TGTGCCAGCAGCCTTGAAAGCCACAATCAGCCCCAGCATTTT.

This sequence joins TRBV5-6 and TRBJ2-2; 8 nucleotides align to TRBD1. Germline lookup yields CDR1 SGHDT and CDR2 YYEEEE. V lost 8 bases and J lost 2; bases outside the gene matches: 11. The length of the CDR3 is 16 residues. CDR3 sequence (DNA): TGTGCCAGACCTTTTTACAGGGGGTATAACACCGGGGAGCTGTTTTTT. This translates into CARPFYRGYNTGELFF.

The V and J genes are TRBV13 and TRBJ2-5; 10 bases are a match to TRBD2. The CDR3 runs 16 residues. V lost 1 base, J lost 7 bases, and 9 bases stayed unmatched. In germline, CDR1 is PRHDT, CDR2 FYEKMQ (reference sequence). The CDR3, as DNA: TGTGCCAGCAGCTTAGATATAGCGGGGGGCCTCGGGACCCAGTACTTC. Translated: CASSLDIAGGLGTQYF.

The chain uses TRBV4-3 and TRBJ2-3; D is ambiguous. The CDR3 is 16 residues long. Germline assignment: CDR1 LGHNA and CDR2 YSLEER. Trimming shortened V by 4 bases and J by 0 bases, and 14 bases separated the two germline ends. CDR3 sequence: CASSPLGGSSTDTQYF. CDR3 nucleotides: TGCGCCAGCAGCCCGCTCGGCGGCTCTAGCACAGATACGCAGTATTTT.

The V call is TRBV6-5, the J call TRBJ1-1, with D unclear. This CDR3 has 13 residues. V shed 2 bases and J shed 4 bases, with 8 bases lying between them. CDR1 MNHEY and CDR2 SVGAGI come from the germline V gene. CDR3 in DNA: TGTGCCAGCAGTTACACGCAGTCCACTGAAGCTTTCTTT. Translating gives CASSYTQSTEAFF.

This sequence joins TRBV5-1 and TRBJ1-2, with D maybe TRBD1 (5 bases). There are 13 residues in the CDR3. Germline lookup yields CDR1 SGHRS and CDR2 YFSETQ. V gave up 4 bases and J gave up 5 bases, with 12 bases separating them. The CDR3 sequence is CASSISQGYGYTF. CDR3 in DNA: TGCGCCAGCAGCATCTCCCAGGGATATGGCTACACCTTC.

The chain employs TRBV7-9 and TRBJ2-1; 11 positions agree with TRBD2. This CDR3 comprises 15 residues. J gave up 4 bases and V 5 bases, and 4 bases lay outside the gene matches. Germline V lookup: CDR1 SEHNR, CDR2 FQNEAQ (reference sequence). CDR3 amino acids: CASSPGTSGYNEQFF. CDR3 nucleotide sequence: TGTGCCAGCAGCCCCGGGACTAGCGGTTACAATGAGCAGTTCTTC.

The V and J genes are TRBV10-3 and TRBJ2-1; TRBD2 matches 8 bases. Trimming removed 11 bases from V and 7 bases from J; junction bases left unmatched: 13. The CDR3 is 14 residues long. Per the germline V gene, CDR1 is ENHRY and CDR2 is SYGVKD. The CDR3 spells CAASYSGVVNEQFF. In DNA, the CDR3 is TGTGCCGCCTCCTATAGCGGGGTAGTAAATGAGCAGTTCTTC.

J is TRBJ1-1 and V is TRBV6-5; a possible D gene is TRBD1 (5 bases). The V end was cut by 4 bases, the J end by 0 bases, with 9 bases between. Germline V lookup: CDR1 MNHEY, CDR2 SVGAGI. This CDR3 contains 14 residues. The CDR3 coding sequence is TGTGCCAGCAGTTGGGCAGGGTTGAACACTGAAGCTTTCTTT. It is translated as CASSWAGLNTEAFF.

The chain recombines TRBV28 with TRBJ1-2; D perhaps matches TRBD1 (6 bases). The CDR3 has 14 amino acids. Trimming removed 7 bases at V and 2 bases at J, with 14 bases between. Germline CDR1 and CDR2: MDHEN and SYDVKM. The DNA of the CDR3 is TGTGCCAGCAAAGTCGATCAGGGGAACTATGGCTACACCTTC. This gives the protein CASKVDQGNYGYTF.

The V and J genes are TRBV7-9 and TRBJ2-1; 7 nucleotides agree with TRBD1. This CDR3 is built from 16 residues. V lost 3 bases to trimming and J lost 0 bases; unmatched junction nucleotides: 5. CDR1 and CDR2 (germline): SEHNR, FQNEAQ (reference sequence). This CDR3 is CASSFRDRLSYNEQFF. CDR3 sequence (DNA): TGTGCCAGCAGCTTCCGGGACAGACTCTCCTACAATGAGCAGTTCTTC.

This chain links TRBV19 with TRBJ1-2; D is unresolved. The CDR3 spans 13 residues. V lost 10 bases and J 2 bases, leaving 14 bases between the germline ends. Germline lookup yields CDR1 LNHDA and CDR2 SQIVND (reference sequence). The CDR3 loop reads CATRRGLNYGYTF. The CDR3 DNA follows: TGTGCCACCCGGAGAGGGCTAAACTATGGCTACACCTTC.